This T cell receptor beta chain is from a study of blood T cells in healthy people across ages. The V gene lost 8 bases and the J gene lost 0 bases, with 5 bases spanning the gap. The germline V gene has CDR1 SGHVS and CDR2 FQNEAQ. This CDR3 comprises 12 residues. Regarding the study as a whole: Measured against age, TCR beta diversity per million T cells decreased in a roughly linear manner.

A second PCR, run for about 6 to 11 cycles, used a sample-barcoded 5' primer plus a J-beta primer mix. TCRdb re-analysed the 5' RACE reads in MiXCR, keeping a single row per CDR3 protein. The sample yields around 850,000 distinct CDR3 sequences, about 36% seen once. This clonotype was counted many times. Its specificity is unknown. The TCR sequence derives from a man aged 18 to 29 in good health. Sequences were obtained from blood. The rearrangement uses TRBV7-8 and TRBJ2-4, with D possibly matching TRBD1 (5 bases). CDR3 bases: TGTGCCAGCCAGGGAGCCAAAAACATTCAGTACTTC. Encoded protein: CASQGAKNIQYF. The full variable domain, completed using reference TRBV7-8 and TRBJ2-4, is GAGVSQSPRYKVAKRGQDVALRCDPISGHVSLFWYQQALGQGPEFLTYFQNEAQLDKSGLPSDRFFAERPEGSVSTLKIQRTQQEDSAVYLCASQGAKNIQYFGAGTRLSVL.